Below, 18 T cell receptor beta chains from the same sample are listed, as sequenced in a study of blood T cells in healthy people across ages. A J-beta primer mix and a sample-barcoded 5' primer were used in a second PCR of about 7 to 12 cycles. TCRdb processed the 5' RACE reads anew with MiXCR; each CDR3 protein has one entry. The sample yields 1.8 million or so distinct CDR3 sequences, roughly two fifths seen once. The sequenced material came from blood. The receptors stem from a human donor in good health.

This chain links TRBV7-3 with TRBJ2-3, with D uncertain. The ends were cut back, 5 bases at V and 7 bases at J, with 13 bases in the middle. From germline, CDR1 is SGHTA and CDR2 FQGTGA. The CDR3 has 13 residues. DNA of the CDR3: TGTGCCAGCAGCCCCCAATCCAGCCATACGCAGTATTTT. This translates into CASSPQSSHTQYF.

V is TRBV15 and J is TRBJ2-3, with 7 bases aligning to TRBD1. The CDR3 is 13 residues long. With V trimmed by 4 bases and J by 6 bases, 4 bases remained unmatched. Germline assignment: CDR1 LNHNV and CDR2 YYDKDF (reference sequence). The CDR3 nucleotides read TGTGCCACCAGCATTACAGGGGCCGATACGCAGTATTTT. Protein product: CATSITGADTQYF.

The V call is TRBV20-1, the J call TRBJ2-7; 9 bases fit TRBD1. V lost 2 bases and J lost 6; bases outside the gene matches: 11. The CDR3 consists of 15 residues. Germline V gene data show CDR1 as DFQATT and CDR2 as SNEGSKA (reference sequence). CDR3 amino acids: CSARNSDRGGFEQYF. The CDR3 coding sequence is TGCAGTGCTAGAAATTCTGACAGGGGGGGATTCGAGCAGTACTTC.

As regards this clonotype: This may arise from a read error, as a much more abundant clone is one base away. This chain links TRBV28 with TRBJ2-5, with TRBD1 matching 7 bases. TRBJ2-1 explains the end of the DNA better; the J call may be wrong. The CDR3 spans 15 residues. The germline CDR1 and CDR2 sequences are MDHEN and SYDVKM. DNA of the CDR3: TGTGCCAGCAGTTCTCGGACAGGATACCAAGAGACCCAGTTCTTC. Residues: CASSSRTGYQETQFF.

This clonotype was observed many times. A junction boundary mismatches the germline segment, possibly from a read error. The rearrangement joins TRBV4-1 to TRBJ2-1; D remains ambiguous. The CDR3 contains 14 residues. Germline V gene lookup returns CDR1 MGHRA and CDR2 YSYEKL. CDR3 DNA sequence: TGTGCCAGCAGCCAACGGAGCTCCTACAATGAGCAGTTCTTC. Its translation: CASSQRSSYNEQFF.

This clonotype showed up many times. V and J are TRBV7-9 and TRBJ2-3, with D perhaps given as TRBD1 or TRBD2 (5 bases each). The CDR3 has 17 amino acids. Trimming took off 1 base at V and 2 bases at J, with 16 bases between the two ends. Germline-derived CDR1 and CDR2 are SEHNR and FQNEAQ (reference sequence). The CDR3, as DNA: TGTGCCAGCAGCTTAGGAAGGACGGGGACCACCACAGATACGCAGTATTTT. This encodes CASSLGRTGTTTDTQYF. Full variable domain (remainder filled in from reference TRBV7-9 and TRBJ2-3): DTGVSQNPRHKITKRGQNVTFRCDPISEHNRLYWYRQTLGQGPEFLTYFQNEAQLEKSRLLSDRFSAERPKGSFSTLEIQRTEQGDSAMYLCASSLGRTGTTTDTQYFGPGTRLTVL.

The chain employs TRBV6-6 and TRBJ2-4; 7 nucleotides match TRBD1. The CDR3 is made up of 14 amino acids. Per the germline V gene, CDR1 is MNHNY and CDR2 is SVGAGI (reference sequence). V shed 7 bases, J shed 13 bases, and the junction held 16 bases outside the gene matches. CDR3 DNA sequence: TGTGCCAGCACCCCGACAGGGAGTACGTTGGAGCAGTACTTC. This codes for CASTPTGSTLEQYF.

J is TRBJ2-7 and V is TRBV4-1; D not resolved. The CDR3 sequence is 15 residues long. The ends were cut back, 1 base at V and 1 base at J, with 11 bases in the middle. Germline V gene lookup returns CDR1 MGHRA and CDR2 YSYEKL. CDR3 amino acids: CASSQVLLPSYEQYF. In nucleotides, the CDR3 is TGCGCCAGCAGCCAAGTTTTGTTACCGTCCTACGAGCAGTACTTC.

The chain uses TRBV24-1 and TRBJ1-2; D ambiguous. CDR1 KGHDR and CDR2 SFDVKD come from the germline V gene. The V end was cut by 9 bases, the J end by 3 bases, with 16 bases between. The CDR3 totals 14 residues. The CDR3, as DNA: TGTGCCACCGCCTCTTCATTTGGTGACTATGGCTACACCTTC. As protein: CATASSFGDYGYTF.

V and J are TRBV2 and TRBJ2-5, with D hard to call. Germline V lookup: CDR1 SNHLY, CDR2 FYNNEI. CDR3 length: 15 amino acids. V lost 3 bases to trimming and J lost 2 bases, with 13 bases between them. CDR3 sequence: CASSDPAETQETQYF. Written as DNA, the CDR3 is TGTGCCAGCAGTGATCCGGCAGAAACTCAAGAGACCCAGTACTTC. Filled out from reference TRBV2 and TRBJ2-5, the complete variable domain reads EPEVTQTPSHQVTQMGQEVILRCVPISNHLYFYWYRQILGQKVEFLVSFYNNEISEKSEIFDDQFSVERPDGSNFTLKIRSTKLEDSAMYFCASSDPAETQETQYFGPGTRLLVL.

The rearrangement uses TRBV24-1 and TRBJ2-5; TRBD2 agrees at 12 bases. The CDR3 runs 16 residues. Trimming took 7 bases from V and 4 from J; bases not matched to a gene: 9. Germline lookup yields CDR1 KGHDR and CDR2 SFDVKD. The chain's CDR3 is CATSSGRTSGAETQYF. The CDR3 region has the DNA TGTGCCACCAGCTCCGGAAGGACTAGCGGGGCAGAGACCCAGTACTTC.

The chain is built from TRBV30 and TRBJ1-2; tentatively, D is TRBD1 (5 bases). The CDR3 length is 11 residues. The germline V and J ends were trimmed by 2 bases and 6 bases, with 7 bases remaining between them. Germline values: CDR1 GTSNPN, CDR2 SVGIG (reference sequence). The CDR3 DNA reads TGTGCCTGGAGTTTGACAGATGGCTACACCTTC. Protein: CAWSLTDGYTF.

The chain recombines TRBV29-1 with TRBJ2-3; weak D call: TRBD1 (6 bases). Trimming pared 6 bases from V and 14 bases from J, leaving 30 bases between. CDR3 length: 15 amino acids. Germline V gives CDR1 SQVTM, CDR2 ANQGSEA. CDR3 in DNA: TGCAGCGTCTCTCCGACAGGCGGTGGCACAGATACGTGGTATTTT. Amino acid sequence: CSVSPTGGGTDTWYF.

The chain is built from TRBV29-1 and TRBJ2-5, with 13 bases that match TRBD2. The junction had 14 bases not matched to a gene; V was cut back by 4 bases and J by 0 bases. Germline V CDR1 and CDR2: SQVTM, ANQGSEA. The CDR3 totals 19 residues. The chain's CDR3 is CSVVSLAGGTSGNQETQYF. The CDR3 nucleotides are TGCAGCGTTGTTTCGCTAGCGGGAGGGACTAGCGGGAACCAAGAGACCCAGTACTTC.

This clonotype was seen more than once but under ten times. The chain uses TRBV12-3 or TRBV12-4 and TRBJ2-7; D is ambiguous. The CDR3 runs to 13 residues. Trimming took 3 bases from V and 7 from J, leaving 13 bases between them. Here the CDR3 reads CASSFGRYREQYF. Written as DNA, the CDR3 is TGTGCCAGCAGTTTTGGTCGATACCGGGAGCAGTACTTC.

This rearrangement joins TRBV4-3 to TRBJ1-2; D not certain. CDR1 and CDR2 (germline): LGHNA, YSLEER. This CDR3 is 15 amino acids long. The V and J ends lost 0 bases and 4 bases respectively, with 12 bases between them. DNA of the CDR3: TGCGCCAGCAGCCAAGACGGGATCAGCTTCTATGGCTACACCTTC. It specifies CASSQDGISFYGYTF.

V is TRBV6-2 or TRBV6-3 and J is TRBJ2-7, with D possibly called TRBD1 or TRBD2 (5 bases each). Germline V lookup: CDR1 MNHEY, CDR2 SVGEGT. The V end was cut by 6 bases, the J end by 2 bases, with 14 bases between. The CDR3 extends over 14 amino acids. CDR3 nucleotide sequence: TGTGCCAGCAGCGGATGGGACCAAGCCTACGAGCAGTACTTC. Translation: CASSGWDQAYEQYF.

This clonotype was observed a handful of times. This sequence joins TRBV7-9 and TRBJ2-1, with 7 bases lining up with TRBD1. Looked up from germline, CDR1 is SEHNR and CDR2 is FQNEAQ (reference sequence). There are 14 residues in the CDR3. Trimming cost V 2 bases and J 8 bases; bases outside gene matches: 6. CDR3 sequence reads: CASSLLEGAHEQFF. CDR3 DNA sequence: TGTGCCAGCAGCTTACTAGAGGGGGCGCATGAGCAGTTCTTC.